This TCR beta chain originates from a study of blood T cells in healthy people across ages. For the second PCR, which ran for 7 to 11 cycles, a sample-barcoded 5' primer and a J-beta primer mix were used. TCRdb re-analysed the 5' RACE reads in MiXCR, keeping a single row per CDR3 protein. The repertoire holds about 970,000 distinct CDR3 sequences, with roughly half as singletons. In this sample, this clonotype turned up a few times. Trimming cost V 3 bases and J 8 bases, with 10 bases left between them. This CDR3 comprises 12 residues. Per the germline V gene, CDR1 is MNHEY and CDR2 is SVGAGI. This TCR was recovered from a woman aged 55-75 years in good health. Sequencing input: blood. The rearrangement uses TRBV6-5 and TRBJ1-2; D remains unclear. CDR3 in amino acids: CASSYGNTGYTF. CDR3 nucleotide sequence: TGTGCCAGCAGTTATGGGAACACGGGCTACACCTTC.